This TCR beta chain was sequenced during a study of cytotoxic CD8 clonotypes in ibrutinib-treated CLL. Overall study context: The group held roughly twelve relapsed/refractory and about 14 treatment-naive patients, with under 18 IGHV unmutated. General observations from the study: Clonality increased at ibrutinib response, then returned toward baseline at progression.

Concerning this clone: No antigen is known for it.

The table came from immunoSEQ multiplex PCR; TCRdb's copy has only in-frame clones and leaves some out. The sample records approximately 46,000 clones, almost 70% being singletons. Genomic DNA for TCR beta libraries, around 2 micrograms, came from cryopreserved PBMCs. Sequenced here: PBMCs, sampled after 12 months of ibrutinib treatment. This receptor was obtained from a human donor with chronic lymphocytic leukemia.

For the CDR3, the DNA is TGTGCCAGCAGTTTGGGACAGATAGAGACCCAGTACTTC. It specifies CASSLGQIETQYF. The chain recombines TRBV28 with TRBJ2-5; 7 bases match TRBD1. The CDR3 totals 13 residues. CDR1 and CDR2 from the germline V gene are MDHEN and SYDVKM. Trimming removed 3 bases from V and 4 bases from J; junction bases left unmatched: 2. Drawing the rest from reference TRBV28 and TRBJ2-5, the complete variable domain is DVKVTQSSRYLVKRTGEKVFLECVQDMDHENMFWYRQDPGLGLRLIYFSYDVKMKEKGDIPEGYSVSREKKERFSLILESASTNQTSMYLCASSLGQIETQYFGPGTRLLVL.